One and the same sample provided the 30 T cell receptor beta chains below, sequenced in a study of blood T cells in healthy people across ages. It was with a sample-barcoded 5' primer and a J-beta primer mix that a second PCR of about 6 to 11 cycles was run. MiXCR, applied by TCRdb to the 5' RACE reads, yields one record per CDR3 protein. The table lists 730,000 or so distinct CDR3 sequences, 40% to 45% of them singletons. The material sequenced was blood. The receptors derive from a man older than 75 in good health.

The table lists this clonotype with a few counts. The chain has TRBV12-3 or TRBV12-4 and TRBJ2-7, with 12 bases identical to TRBD1. V shed 6 bases and J 2 bases; nucleotides not matched to a gene: 5. The CDR3 spans 15 residues. This CDR3 is CASRGGQGATYEQYF. CDR3 DNA: TGTGCCAGCAGGGGGGGACAGGGGGCAACCTACGAGCAGTACTTC.

The rearrangement joins TRBV24-1 to TRBJ2-1; no firm D call. The CDR3 loop spans 15 amino acids. In germline, CDR1 is KGHDR, CDR2 SFDVKD. V was trimmed by 5 bases and J by 6 bases, leaving 16 bases between them. The CDR3 here is CATSVGGDGGNEQFF. In DNA, the CDR3 is TGTGCCACCAGTGTGGGTGGCGACGGCGGCAATGAGCAGTTCTTC.

V is TRBV2 and J is TRBJ1-2, with 9 bases matching TRBD1. V was clipped by 4 bases and J by 6 bases; unmatched bases: 6. CDR3 length: 14 residues. Germline CDR1 is SNHLY and CDR2 is FYNNEI. For the CDR3, the DNA is TGTGCCAGCAGTGTCGTCCGGACAGGGGATGGCTACACCTTC. It yields the protein CASSVVRTGDGYTF.

This chain connects TRBV12-3 or TRBV12-4 to TRBJ2-1; TRBD2 is a possible D gene (6 bases). This CDR3 has 15 amino acids. V was pared by 4 bases and J by 5 bases, with 15 bases between. The CDR3 region has the DNA TGTGCCAGCAGTTCACGAACTAGCCGTAACAATGAGCAGTTCTTC. It is translated as CASSSRTSRNNEQFF.

This clonotype was counted only a few times. CDR3 sequence reads: CASKPTLDRGKETQYF. The DNA of the CDR3 is TGTGCCAGCAAACCTACCTTGGACAGGGGGAAGGAGACCCAGTACTTC. This chain uses TRBV21-1 with TRBJ2-5; the DNA was not compared with TRBD1, the D call given in the table. TRBV21-1 is recorded as a pseudogene. This CDR3 comprises 16 residues.

The rearrangement links TRBV6-6 to TRBJ2-3; D possibly corresponds to TRBD1 (5 bases). Germline loops: CDR1 MNHNY, CDR2 SVGAGI (reference sequence). V was shortened by 1 base and J by 4 bases, with 6 bases between the two germline ends. The length of the CDR3 is 13 residues. In nucleotides, the CDR3 is TGTGCCAGCAGTTACTTCAGGGCAGATACGCAGTATTTT. It specifies CASSYFRADTQYF.

This chain links TRBV11-3 with TRBJ1-1, with 7 bases matching TRBD1. The ends lost 2 bases at V and 10 bases at J; junction bases unmatched: 1. The germline V gene encodes CDR1 SGHNT and CDR2 YENEEA. The length of the CDR3 is 11 residues. CDR3 sequence: CASSLRGRAFF. CDR3 in DNA: TGTGCCAGCAGCTTAAGGGGGCGAGCTTTCTTT.

This chain uses TRBV20-1 with TRBJ2-3; D may be TRBD1 or TRBD2 (7 bases each). Germline V gives CDR1 DFQATT, CDR2 SNEGSKA (reference sequence). The CDR3 has 13 residues. The V and J ends lost 8 bases and 1 base respectively, with 13 bases between them. The chain's CDR3 is CSPGGGGTDTQYF. Here the CDR3 DNA reads TGCAGTCCAGGGGGAGGGGGCACAGATACGCAGTATTTT.

This clonotype was counted ten times or more. The CDR3 here is CASSLKTYEQYF. The CDR3 nucleotides are TGTGCCAGCAGCTTAAAGACCTACGAGCAGTACTTC. The chain is built from TRBV5-6 and TRBJ2-7; no reliable D call. Trimming took off 2 bases at V and 2 bases at J, with 5 bases between the two ends. There are 12 residues in the CDR3. Germline CDR1 and CDR2: SGHDT and YYEEEE.

This clonotype was detected a few times. The chain carries TRBV6-2 or TRBV6-3 and TRBJ2-5; D possibly matches TRBD1 or TRBD2 (6 bases each). Trimming left V 7 bases short and J 5 bases short, with 20 bases between. Germline-derived CDR1 and CDR2 are MNHEY and SVGEGT. The length of the CDR3 is 15 residues. In DNA form, the CDR3 reads TGTGCCAGCAAAAACGGGGGCGTCCCCCGGGAGACCCAGTACTTC. The encoded protein is CASKNGGVPRETQYF.

In DNA form, the CDR3 reads TGTGCCAGCAGTTTTTTGGTAGCGGGGGGCCAAGAGACCCAGTACTTC. This translates into CASSFLVAGGQETQYF. This rearrangement joins TRBV27 to TRBJ2-7, with TRBD2 identical over 10 bases. The J call may be wrong; the DNA end is better matched by TRBJ2-5. The CDR3 extends over 16 amino acids. Germline CDR1 is MNHEY and CDR2 is SMNVEV (reference sequence).

V is TRBV2 and J is TRBJ2-7, with D possibly matching TRBD1 (5 bases). Germline-derived CDR1 and CDR2 are SNHLY and FYNNEI. The CDR3 spans 13 residues. V was pared by 2 bases and J by 5 bases, with 10 bases between. DNA for the CDR3: TGTGCCAGCAGTGAAAACAGGTTAAACGAGCAGTACTTC. Protein sequence: CASSENRLNEQYF.

This clonotype was seen a few times. The chain is built from TRBV6-2 or TRBV6-3 and TRBJ2-7, with D perhaps TRBD1 (6 bases). The V gene lost 3 bases and the J gene lost 4 bases, with 19 bases spanning the gap. From germline, CDR1 is MNHEY and CDR2 SVGEGT. The CDR3 spans 16 residues. This chain's CDR3 is CASSYLRGQPSYEQYF. In nucleotides, the CDR3 is TGTGCCAGCAGTTATTTACGTGGACAGCCCTCGTACGAGCAGTACTTC.

This clonotype was counted ten times or more. A read error may explain this, as a much larger clone is one base away. The gene calls are TRBV6-2 or TRBV6-3 and TRBJ2-7, with no clear D. Germline loops: CDR1 MNHEY, CDR2 SVGEGT. Trimming pared 11 bases from V and 3 bases from J, leaving 17 bases between. The CDR3 runs to 13 residues. The CDR3: CASSAGTIYEQYF. The CDR3 nucleotides read TGTGCCTCTTCCGCCGGAACCATCTACGAGCAGTACTTC.

The chain employs TRBV20-1 and TRBJ1-2; tentatively, D is TRBD1 (6 bases). CDR1 is DFQATT and CDR2 is SNEGSKA in the germline V gene (reference sequence). The CDR3 is 14 amino acids. Trimming pared 3 bases from V and 5 bases from J, leaving 16 bases between. The CDR3 DNA is TGCAGTGCTAGCCCACAGGGTATGGGTTATGGCTACACCTTC. It codes for CSASPQGMGYGYTF.

As concerns this clonotype: This may be a read error, as it is one base from a much larger clone. The CDR3 coding sequence is TGTGCCCCCAGCAGGGGAACAGGCCCAGATACGCAGTATTTT. Translated: CAPSRGTGPDTQYF. The chain joins TRBV15 to TRBJ2-3, with D possibly matching TRBD1 (6 bases). The CDR3 is 14 amino acids. Germline-derived CDR1 and CDR2 are LNHNV and YYDKDF (reference sequence).

This rearrangement joins TRBV4-1 to TRBJ1-1; D may be TRBD1 (5 bases). Germline V gives CDR1 MGHRA, CDR2 YSYEKL. The CDR3 extends over 15 amino acids. V gave up 3 bases and J gave up 3 bases, with 14 bases separating them. CDR3 sequence (DNA): TGCGCCAGCAGCCAGCACCGGGACTCGGACACTGAAGCTTTCTTT. It codes for CASSQHRDSDTEAFF.

J is TRBJ1-1 and V is TRBV7-9; 7 nucleotides line up with TRBD1. This CDR3 contains 15 residues. V lost 3 bases and J lost 1; bases outside the gene matches: 5. Germline CDR1 and CDR2: SEHNR and FQNEAQ (reference sequence). The CDR3 protein is CASSFNSGGNTEAFF. The CDR3 nucleotides read TGTGCCAGCAGCTTCAATTCAGGGGGGAACACTGAAGCTTTCTTT.

The chain couples TRBV6-1 to TRBJ1-1, with 9 bases fitting TRBD1. The CDR3 length is 17 residues. Germline assignment: CDR1 MNHNS and CDR2 SASEGT. J lost 5 bases, V lost 6 bases, and 16 bases had no gene match. The CDR3 DNA follows: TGTGCCAGCAGCGAGAGAGGAAGGGACAGGGCGGGAACTGAAGCTTTCTTT. This sequence encodes CASSERGRDRAGTEAFF.

Of note for this clonotype: Since a much larger clone is just one base distant, this may be a read error. The CDR3: CASSNGRGPYEQFF. Here the CDR3 DNA reads TGTGCCAGCAGCAATGGGAGGGGCCCCTACGAGCAGTTCTTC. The rearrangement links TRBV11-1 to TRBJ2-1, with 7 bases aligning to TRBD2. CDR1 and CDR2 (germline): SGHAT, FQDESV (reference sequence). V lost 5 bases, J lost 10 bases, and 11 bases stayed unmatched. There are 14 residues in the CDR3.

V usage is TRBV4-1 and J usage is TRBJ1-1; D unclear. Germline CDR1 and CDR2: MGHRA and YSYEKL. The CDR3 consists of 15 residues. V was pared by 4 bases and J by 4 bases, with 16 bases between. As DNA, the CDR3 is TGCGCCAGCAGCCGAGAGCCGCTAGCGAGCACTGAAGCTTTCTTT. Its protein product is CASSREPLASTEAFF.

This chain links TRBV7-2 with TRBJ2-7, with D tentatively TRBD1 (6 bases). Germline V gene lookup returns CDR1 SGHTA and CDR2 FQGNSA. CDR3 length: 14 amino acids. V lost 5 bases and J 2 bases, leaving 13 bases between the germline ends. CDR3: CASSRGKGAYEQYF. The CDR3 DNA follows: TGTGCCAGCAGCCGAGGGAAGGGGGCCTACGAGCAGTACTTC.

This clonotype showed up just a few times. The chain recombines TRBV2 with TRBJ1-1, with D uncertain. Between the trimmed V and J ends, which lost 6 bases and 0 bases, there was a span of 14 bases. Germline lookup yields CDR1 SNHLY and CDR2 FYNNEI. The CDR3 totals 15 residues. The CDR3 here is CASRPTVIMNTEAFF. In DNA form, the CDR3 reads TGTGCCAGCAGGCCGACCGTTATCATGAACACTGAAGCTTTCTTT.

This clonotype was picked up a small number of times. A much more abundant neighbour one base away suggests this may be a read error. This chain connects TRBV4-3 to TRBJ2-5; D unresolved. Germline CDR1 and CDR2: LGHNA and YSLEER. V was shortened by 0 bases and J by 11 bases, with 16 bases between the two germline ends. The CDR3 has 14 amino acids. The CDR3 reads CASSQEGPSNEQYF. DNA for the CDR3: TGCGCCAGCAGCCAAGAAGGTCCAAGCAATGAGCAGTACTTC.

This clonotype has only a few counts. V is TRBV28 and J is TRBJ1-2, with D perhaps matching TRBD1 (5 bases). Germline values: CDR1 MDHEN, CDR2 SYDVKM. V was trimmed by 2 bases and J by 8 bases, leaving 9 bases between them. This CDR3 is 12 amino acids long. The CDR3 bases are TGTGCCAGCAGTTTAAGGACAAGAGGCTACACCTTC. This translates into CASSLRTRGYTF.

Many counts were recorded for this clonotype. The gene calls are TRBV5-1 and TRBJ1-6; TRBD1 matches 7 bases. With 1 base clipped from V and 7 bases from J, the junction kept 2 bases outside the gene matches. The germline gives CDR1 SGHRS, CDR2 YFSETQ. This CDR3 comprises 14 residues. The CDR3 protein is CASSLPGQNSPLHF. CDR3 DNA: TGCGCCAGCAGCTTGCCGGGACAGAATTCACCCCTCCACTTT.

Note on this clonotype: A much more abundant neighbour one base away suggests this may be a read error. The gene calls are TRBV6-2 or TRBV6-3 and TRBJ2-6, with unresolved D. CDR1 and CDR2 from the germline V gene are MNHEY and SVGEGT. The CDR3 has 15 amino acids. The DNA of the CDR3 is TGTGCCGGCAGTTCACCACACTCTGGGGCCAACGTCCTGACTTTC. Protein sequence: CAGSSPHSGANVLTF.

V gene TRBV18 combines with J gene TRBJ2-3; tentative D call: TRBD2 (7 bases). Trimming removed 3 bases at V and 1 base at J, with 14 bases between. The CDR3 contains 16 residues. The germline V gene encodes CDR1 KGHSH and CDR2 LQKENI. The DNA of the CDR3 is TGTGCCAGCTCACCCACGGGGGGCTCTGGCACAGATACGCAGTATTTT. Translating gives CASSPTGGSGTDTQYF.

The chain joins TRBV7-6 to TRBJ2-1, with TRBD1 as a possible D gene (6 bases). The J call may be faulty, since TRBJ2-7 better matches the DNA end. Germline CDR1 and CDR2: SGHVS and FNYEAQ. The CDR3 covers 15 residues. CDR3 protein: CASSSRQALYNEQYF. The CDR3 region has the DNA TGTGCCAGCAGCTCTAGACAGGCGCTCTACAATGAGCAGTACTTC.

For this clonotype: A junction end diverges from the germline sequence, so it may reflect a read error. The chain employs TRBV7-2 and TRBJ2-5, with D perhaps matching TRBD2 (6 bases). CDR1 SGHTA and CDR2 FQGNSA come from the germline V gene. This CDR3 spans 15 amino acids. CDR3 protein: CAGSLWDSGRETQYF. CDR3 DNA: TGTGCCGGCAGCTTGTGGGACTCCGGACGGGAGACCCAGTACTTC.